This TCR beta chain is from a study of T-cell memory formation after mild COVID-19. The CDR3 runs to 17 residues. The J segment lost 0 bases and the V segment lost 6 bases, leaving 11 bases of the junction unmatched. The germline gives CDR1 MDHEN, CDR2 SYDVKM. This clonotype was found a few times. MiXCR was run by TCRdb on the 5' RACE reads, yielding one entry per CDR3 protein. The table includes hundreds of thousands of distinct CDR3 sequences, less than 25% detected once. The sequenced sample was PBMCs or a T cell subset sorted from them (not recorded which). The receptor comes from an adult woman who had mild COVID-19 (a few samples of this study predate the infection). Cell type and time point are not known. The chain links TRBV28 to TRBJ1-3, with 7 bases that match TRBD1. The CDR3 loop reads CASREGTAPSSGNTIYF. DNA of the CDR3: TGTGCCAGCAGAGAGGGGACAGCACCCAGCTCTGGAAACACCATATATTTT.